The source of this T cell receptor (beta chain) is a study of cytomegalovirus exposure and HLA in healthy donors. Study findings and constraints: Rates of TCR association differed by HLA locus in a later analysis, with DRB1 highest and HLA-C lowest. Analysis was carried out at a later point, and it linked a missense DCLRE1C variant to TCR beta V- and J-gene trimming.

Vbeta (60) and Jbeta (13) primers were used in the PCR. Clones were read by immunoSEQ multiplex PCR, and TCRdb kept only the in-frame ones, dropping some. The sample has some 130,000 clones, 70% to 75% seen once; the top ten hold 1.3%. Concerning this clone itself: Its target is unknown.

V gave up 8 bases and J gave up 7 bases; unmatched junction bases: 6. Germline CDR1 ENHRY, CDR2 SYGVKD. The CDR3 runs to 13 residues. The chain uses TRBV10-3 and TRBJ2-1; 9 bases are shared with TRBD1. This receptor was identified in a woman aged 35 to 49 in good health and CMV-seronegative. Sequenced sample: PBMCs. CDR3: CAIAQGAGNEQFF. CDR3 bases: TGTGCCATCGCACAGGGGGCTGGAAATGAGCAGTTCTTC.